This T cell receptor (beta chain) was found in a study of shared clonotypes between healthy human individuals. The CDR3 runs to 16 residues. V gave up 4 bases and J gave up 7 bases; unmatched junction bases: 10. Per the germline V gene, CDR1 is SEHNR and CDR2 is FQNEAQ (reference sequence). Assay: immunoSEQ multiplex PCR; the TCRdb copy retains only in-frame clones and omits some. The sample holds around 2.1 million clones, roughly 91% seen once. CD45RO negativity and positive selection for CCR7 defined naive CD8 cells, a population that excluded terminally differentiated effector memory CD45RA+ cells.

This receptor was identified in a man younger than 30 in good health. Some clones in this sample may be carry-over from other donors' samples. The chain couples TRBV7-9 to TRBJ2-3; the match to TRBD2 covers 11 bases. The sample was naive CD8+ T cells from PBMCs. In nucleotides, the CDR3 is TGTGCCAGCAGCTACAATAGCGGGAGGGCCGAGTATACGCAGTATTTT. Its translation: CASSYNSGRAEYTQYF.